This TCR beta chain was identified during a study of T cells in Graves' hyperthyroidism and ophthalmopathy. Study-wide results and caveats: Among clonotypes expanded in thyroid above 0.001, most were also found in blood. The model made its ophthalmopathy prediction, and onset followed a median around six months later.

Absence of ophthalmopathy progression within 18 months defined stable Graves' hyperthyroidism. This clonotype was seen many times. What it binds is unknown. The CDR3 consists of 13 residues. CDR1 and CDR2 (germline): SGHVS, FNYEAQ. V lost 2 bases and J 2 bases, leaving 7 bases between the germline ends. TCR beta CDR3 regions were amplified from RNA transcripts. Initially, a first-round RT-PCR of the TCR CDR3 employed the HTBI primer set. TCRdb used MiXCR to reprocess the multiplex PCR reads, holding one entry per CDR3 protein. The data contain about 580,000 distinct CDR3 sequences, 35% to 55% of them seen just once; the ten biggest clones take up roughly 7.7%.

The V and J genes are TRBV7-6 and TRBJ2-7, with unresolved D. This clonotype originated in a woman younger than 30 with Graves' hyperthyroidism. The material sequenced was peripheral blood or thyroid tissue (not recorded which). The CDR3, as DNA: TGTGCCAGCAGCTTAACGGACGCCTACGAGCAGTACTTC. Its translation is CASSLTDAYEQYF. The full variable domain, its missing parts supplied by reference TRBV7-6 and TRBJ2-7, is GAGVSQSPRYKVTKRGQDVALRCDPISGHVSLYWYRQALGQGPEFLTYFNYEAQQDKSGLPNDRFSAERPEGSISTLTIQRTEQRDSAMYRCASSLTDAYEQYFGPGTRLTVT.